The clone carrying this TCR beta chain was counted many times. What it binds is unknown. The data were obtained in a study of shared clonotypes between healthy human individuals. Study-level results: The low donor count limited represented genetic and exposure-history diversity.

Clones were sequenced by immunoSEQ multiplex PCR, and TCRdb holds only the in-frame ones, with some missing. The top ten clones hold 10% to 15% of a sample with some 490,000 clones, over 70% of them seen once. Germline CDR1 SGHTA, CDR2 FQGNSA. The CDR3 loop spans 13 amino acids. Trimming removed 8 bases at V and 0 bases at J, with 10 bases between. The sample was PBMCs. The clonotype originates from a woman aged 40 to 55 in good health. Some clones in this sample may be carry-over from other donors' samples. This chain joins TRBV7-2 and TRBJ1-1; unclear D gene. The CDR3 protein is CASAGTVNTEAFF. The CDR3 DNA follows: TGTGCCAGCGCGGGAACAGTGAACACTGAAGCTTTCTTT.